Listed here are 24 T cell receptor beta chains from one sample, sequenced in a study of T cell repertoires in cytomegalovirus infection. MiXCR, run by TCRdb on the reads, gives a single entry per CDR3 protein. The sample consists of about 71,000 distinct CDR3 sequences, 20% to 25% of them appearing once. The antigens of these receptors remain unknown. The material was CD8+ T cells from cultured PBMCs, obtained from culture after CMV antigen stimulation. The receptor set was obtained from a human donor in good health (CMV status not recorded). Some clones in this sample may be carry-over from other donors' samples.

The table lists this clonotype with many counts. The CDR3 nucleotides are TGTGCCAGCAGTCTTGGACAGGGGGCGACCTACGAGCAGTACTTC. Amino acid sequence: CASSLGQGATYEQYF. The chain recombines TRBV7-6 with TRBJ2-7; 11 bases fit TRBD1. Trimming at V came to 6 bases and at J to 2 bases, leaving 6 bases not matched to a gene. CDR1 is SGHVS and CDR2 is FNYEAQ in the germline V gene. The CDR3 is 15 residues long. The whole variable domain, filled in from reference TRBV7-6 and TRBJ2-7, reads GAGVSQSPRYKVTKRGQDVALRCDPISGHVSLYWYRQALGQGPEFLTYFNYEAQQDKSGLPNDRFSAERPEGSISTLTIQRTEQRDSAMYRCASSLGQGATYEQYFGPGTRLTVT.

The chain employs TRBV12-3 or TRBV12-4 and TRBJ2-5; D perhaps matches TRBD2 (5 bases). The germline V and J ends were trimmed by 3 bases and 4 bases, with 12 bases remaining between them. CDR3 length: 14 residues. The CDR3 bases are TGTGCCAGCAGTTTGGGGAGAAATAGAGAGACCCAGTACTTC. Protein product: CASSLGRNRETQYF.

In its sample, this clonotype was seen a few times. The rearrangement uses TRBV25-1 and TRBJ2-3; D is undetermined. With 0 bases removed from V and 0 bases from J, the gap between germline ends came to 7 bases. Germline CDR1 is MGHDK and CDR2 is SYGVNS. This CDR3 comprises 15 residues. The CDR3 sequence: CASSEYATSTDTQYF. The DNA for the CDR3 is TGTGCCAGCAGTGAATACGCGACTAGCACAGATACGCAGTATTTT.

The chain links TRBV7-6 to TRBJ1-2, with D unresolved. This CDR3 spans 13 amino acids. CDR1 and CDR2 (germline): SGHVS, FNYEAQ. Trimming took 0 bases from V and 7 from J, leaving 9 bases between them. CDR3: CASSLAWDGGYTF. The CDR3 DNA follows: TGTGCCAGCAGCTTAGCCTGGGATGGTGGCTACACCTTC.

The table lists this clonotype with a few counts. The chain uses TRBV20-1 and TRBJ2-1; D may be TRBD1 (6 bases). Trimming took 0 bases from V and 2 from J, leaving 14 bases between them. Germline V lookup: CDR1 DFQATT, CDR2 SNEGSKA (reference sequence). The CDR3 extends over 16 amino acids. The CDR3 nucleotides read TGCAGTGCTAGAGAGTGGACAGCGGTAACCTACAATGAGCAGTTCTTC. It is translated as CSAREWTAVTYNEQFF.

This chain links TRBV6-6 with TRBJ2-3, with 9 bases aligning to TRBD2. CDR3 size: 16 residues. CDR1 is MNHNY and CDR2 is SVGAGI in the germline V gene (reference sequence). The junction had 5 bases not matched to a gene; V was cut back by 1 base and J by 3 bases. The CDR3 here is CASSYYESGGTDTQYF. In DNA, the CDR3 is TGTGCCAGCAGTTACTACGAGAGCGGGGGGACAGATACGCAGTATTTT.

The sample holds a few counts of this clonotype. CDR3 DNA sequence: TGCGCCAGCAGCTTGGGAGGTCCCGGCACAGATACGCAGTATTTT. Its protein is CASSLGGPGTDTQYF. The rearrangement joins TRBV5-1 to TRBJ2-3; no firm D call. Trimming took off 0 bases at V and 1 base at J, with 9 bases between the two ends. Germline V gene lookup returns CDR1 SGHRS and CDR2 YFSETQ. The CDR3 extends over 15 amino acids.

The rearrangement links TRBV6-2 or TRBV6-3 to TRBJ2-3; no definite D call. The germline gives CDR1 MNHEY, CDR2 SVGEGT. Trimming shortened V by 2 bases and J by 1 base, and 10 bases separated the two germline ends. The CDR3 is 15 amino acids. As DNA, the CDR3 is TGTGCCAGCAGTTACGGAGCGCGAGGCACAGATACGCAGTATTTT. It encodes CASSYGARGTDTQYF.

The gene calls are TRBV4-1 and TRBJ1-2; D is undetermined. Trimming stripped 0 bases from V and 4 bases from J, with 15 bases between. Germline values: CDR1 MGHRA, CDR2 YSYEKL. The CDR3 has 16 residues. CDR3 protein: CASSQESGRSAYGYTF. The CDR3 bases are TGCGCCAGCAGCCAAGAGAGTGGCCGGAGCGCCTATGGCTACACCTTC.

The V gene is TRBV4-1, the J gene TRBJ1-6; D gene uncertain. The V gene lost 0 bases and the J gene lost 15 bases, with 12 bases spanning the gap. The CDR3 spans 13 residues. Germline V gene data show CDR1 as MGHRA and CDR2 as YSYEKL. CDR3 in amino acids: CASSQDDWTLLHF. The CDR3 nucleotides read TGCGCCAGCAGCCAAGACGACTGGACCCTCCTCCACTTT.

This clonotype was observed many times. This rearrangement joins TRBV10-3 to TRBJ1-1, with D possibly matching TRBD1 (5 bases). The germline V and J ends were trimmed by 0 bases and 3 bases, with 14 bases remaining between them. The germline V gene encodes CDR1 ENHRY and CDR2 SYGVKD. This CDR3 is 16 amino acids long. The CDR3 DNA reads TGTGCCATCAGTGAGTCTTGGGGGATGAGCGACACTGAAGCTTTCTTT. Its translation: CAISESWGMSDTEAFF.

This clonotype turned up a few times. The rearrangement joins TRBV5-6 to TRBJ1-1; no reliable D call. With 7 bases removed from V and 10 bases from J, the gap between germline ends came to 17 bases. The CDR3 runs 12 residues. Germline lookup yields CDR1 SGHDT and CDR2 YYEEEE. Here the CDR3 reads CASSLWSEGAFF. DNA of the CDR3: TGTGCCAGCTCTCTGTGGTCAGAGGGAGCTTTCTTT.

This rearrangement joins TRBV6-6 to TRBJ1-1; 7 bases are a match to TRBD1. V lost 6 bases to trimming and J lost 7 bases; unmatched junction nucleotides: 14. Germline values: CDR1 MNHNY, CDR2 SVGAGI (reference sequence). This CDR3 comprises 15 residues. DNA for the CDR3: TGTGCCAGCAGCGGGGCCCGGACAGGCGTTATTGAAGCTTTCTTT. Encoded protein: CASSGARTGVIEAFF.

This clonotype was seen a handful of times. This sequence joins TRBV27 and TRBJ2-3; 8 nucleotides match TRBD2. Germline values: CDR1 MNHEY, CDR2 SMNVEV (reference sequence). The J segment lost 5 bases and the V segment lost 6 bases, leaving 10 bases of the junction unmatched. The CDR3 is 15 amino acids. CDR3 sequence (DNA): TGTGCCAGCAGCGTAAAGGGACGGGGGGGAGATACGCAGTATTTT. The encoded protein is CASSVKGRGGDTQYF.

The chain couples TRBV12-3 or TRBV12-4 to TRBJ2-7, with a tentative D call TRBD1 (7 bases). The V end lost 3 bases, the J end lost 4 bases, and 19 bases lay between the germline ends. This CDR3 has 16 residues. This CDR3 is CASSFPRGDNHYEQYF. DNA for the CDR3: TGTGCCAGCAGTTTTCCCAGGGGGGACAACCATTACGAGCAGTACTTC.

The sample holds a few counts of this clonotype. This chain connects TRBV27 to TRBJ2-7; no clear D gene. Looked up from germline, CDR1 is MNHEY and CDR2 is SMNVEV (reference sequence). This CDR3 spans 16 amino acids. The germline V and J ends were trimmed by 7 bases and 0 bases, with 19 bases remaining between them. CDR3 sequence reads: CASTSLPWQNSYEQYF. CDR3 sequence (DNA): TGTGCCAGCACATCACTCCCTTGGCAGAACTCCTACGAGCAGTACTTC.

The chain joins TRBV4-1 to TRBJ1-2, with D tentatively TRBD1 (5 bases). Trimming removed 5 bases at V and 0 bases at J, with 13 bases between. CDR3 length equals 15 residues. CDR1 and CDR2 from the germline V gene are MGHRA and YSYEKL. CDR3 region: CASSSQGTANYGYTF. DNA of the CDR3: TGCGCCAGCAGCTCCCAGGGCACAGCTAACTATGGCTACACCTTC.

This clonotype was observed many times. As DNA, the CDR3 is TGTGCCAGCACCCTCGGGGGGAACACTGAAGCTTTCTTT. It specifies CASTLGGNTEAFF. This chain connects TRBV7-6 to TRBJ1-1; D may be TRBD1 (5 bases). CDR1 SGHVS and CDR2 FNYEAQ come from the germline V gene. The CDR3 sequence is 13 residues long. Trimming took off 7 bases at V and 1 base at J, with 10 bases between the two ends.

The rearrangement uses TRBV11-3 and TRBJ2-3, with D possibly TRBD1 on 5 matching bases. V gave up 4 bases and J gave up 5 bases, with 16 bases separating them. Germline CDR1 and CDR2: SGHNT and YENEEA. The CDR3 covers 15 residues. The CDR3 coding sequence is TGTGCCAGCAGCTCTCGGCAAGGGGATCAAGATACGCAGTATTTT. Its translation is CASSSRQGDQDTQYF.

This clonotype was observed at least ten times. This sequence joins TRBV28 and TRBJ2-2; D may be TRBD1 or TRBD2 (7 bases each). CDR1 and CDR2 (germline): MDHEN, SYDVKM. The V end was cut by 7 bases, the J end by 1 base, with 13 bases between. This CDR3 is 15 amino acids long. CDR3 sequence (DNA): TGTGCCAGCAAACAGGGGAGGGGGAACACCGGGGAGCTGTTTTTT. This translates into CASKQGRGNTGELFF.

As DNA, the CDR3 is TGTGCTAGTGGCACGTACAGGGGAGACACCGGGGAGCTGTTTTTT. This encodes CASGTYRGDTGELFF. The chain joins TRBV12-5 to TRBJ2-2; 7 bases align to TRBD1. The ends lost 6 bases at V and 3 bases at J; junction bases unmatched: 7. From germline, CDR1 is LGHNT and CDR2 FRNRAP. This CDR3 has 15 residues.

This clonotype was detected a few times. The chain is built from TRBV7-6 and TRBJ2-2; either TRBD1 or TRBD2 may supply D (5 bases each). Germline-derived CDR1 and CDR2 are SGHVS and FNYEAQ. The CDR3 is made up of 15 amino acids. The V and J ends lost 6 bases and 6 bases respectively, with 17 bases between them. The CDR3 sequence: CASRRDRGLAGELFF. The CDR3 DNA is TGTGCCAGCAGACGGGACCGAGGCCTTGCCGGGGAGCTGTTTTTT.

This clonotype has ten or more counts. The V and J genes are TRBV7-8 and TRBJ1-2; D is unclear. The ends were cut back, 5 bases at V and 4 bases at J, with 17 bases in the middle. The V gene's germline CDR1 is SGHVS and CDR2 FQNEAQ. The CDR3 loop spans 15 amino acids. CDR3 nucleotide sequence: TGTGCCAGCAGCCCGAGCGGGCTTGCTCCCTATGGCTACACCTTC. This encodes CASSPSGLAPYGYTF.

This chain uses TRBV4-1 with TRBJ1-5; D is perhaps TRBD1 (6 bases). CDR3 length equals 15 residues. The germline V gene has CDR1 MGHRA and CDR2 YSYEKL. V lost 3 bases and J 3 bases, leaving 12 bases between the germline ends. The CDR3 is CASSQIQGYNQPQHF. In DNA, the CDR3 is TGCGCCAGCAGCCAGATACAGGGATACAATCAGCCCCAGCATTTT.